The 5 T cell receptor beta chains in this list originate from one sample, sequenced in a study of OX40 agonist ivuxolimab in advanced cancers. Only in-frame clones appear in the TCRdb table, and some are missing; sequencing was by immunoSEQ multiplex PCR. The sample shows some 60,000 clones, about nine tenths of them seen only once. The sample was CD4+ or CD8+ T cells sorted from blood, taken in a trial of the OX40 agonist ivuxolimab. These receptors all stem from an adult with an advanced solid tumor such as melanoma, head and neck, liver or kidney cancer.

This rearrangement joins TRBV27 to TRBJ1-5; D might be TRBD1 (5 bases). Germline assignment: CDR1 MNHEY and CDR2 SMNVEV (reference sequence). The CDR3 has 14 amino acids. V was trimmed by 8 bases and J by 6 bases, leaving 17 bases between them. CDR3 protein: CASRPGGSSQPQHF. DNA for the CDR3: TGTGCCAGCCGACCGGGGGGGTCAAGTCAGCCCCAGCATTTT.

The J gene is TRBJ2-1, the V gene TRBV14, with D perhaps given as TRBD1 or TRBD2 (5 bases each). V was cut by 4 bases and J by 3 bases, with 10 bases left in between. Germline CDR1 SGHDN, CDR2 FVKESK. The CDR3 consists of 14 residues. The CDR3 coding sequence is TGTGCCAGCAGCCGGGACCCTAACTACAATGAGCAGTTCTTC. It translates to CASSRDPNYNEQFF.

This chain joins TRBV4-1 and TRBJ2-5; D is uncertain. The CDR3 consists of 16 residues. Trimming pared 3 bases from V and 9 bases from J, leaving 23 bases between. CDR1 is MGHRA and CDR2 is YSYEKL in the germline V gene. CDR3 bases: TGCGCCAGCAGCCATACCCGAGGTCGAGAGCCCAACGCCCAGTACTTC. It specifies CASSHTRGREPNAQYF.

V is TRBV9 and J is TRBJ2-2, with TRBD2 matching 16 bases. CDR1 is SGDLS and CDR2 is YYNGEE in the germline V gene. This CDR3 is 17 amino acids long. V lost 4 bases and J lost 5; bases outside the gene matches: 5. This CDR3 is CASSTGLAGGRTGELFF. The CDR3 region has the DNA TGTGCCAGCAGCACGGGACTAGCGGGAGGGCGAACCGGGGAGCTGTTTTTT.

CDR3 in DNA: TGTGCCAGCTCTTCCGGGACTAGCGGGCCCCTTAGCACAGATACGCAGTATTTT. Amino acids: CASSSGTSGPLSTDTQYF. The rearrangement uses TRBV18 and TRBJ2-3; 12 nucleotides line up with TRBD2. From germline, CDR1 is KGHSH and CDR2 LQKENI. The CDR3 loop spans 18 amino acids. Trimming cost V 6 bases and J 0 bases; bases outside gene matches: 10.